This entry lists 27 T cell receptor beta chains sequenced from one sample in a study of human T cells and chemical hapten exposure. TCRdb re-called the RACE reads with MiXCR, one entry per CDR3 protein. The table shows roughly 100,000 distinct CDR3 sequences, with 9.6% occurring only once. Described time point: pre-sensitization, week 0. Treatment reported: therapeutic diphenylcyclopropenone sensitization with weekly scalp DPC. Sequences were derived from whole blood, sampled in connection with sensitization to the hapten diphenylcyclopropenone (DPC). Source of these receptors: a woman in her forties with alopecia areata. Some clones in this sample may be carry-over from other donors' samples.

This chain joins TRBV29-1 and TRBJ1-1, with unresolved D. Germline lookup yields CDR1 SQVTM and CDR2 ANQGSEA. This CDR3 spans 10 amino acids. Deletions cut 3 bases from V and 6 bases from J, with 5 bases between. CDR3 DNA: TGCAGCGTTGACATACCTGAAGCTTTCTTT. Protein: CSVDIPEAFF.

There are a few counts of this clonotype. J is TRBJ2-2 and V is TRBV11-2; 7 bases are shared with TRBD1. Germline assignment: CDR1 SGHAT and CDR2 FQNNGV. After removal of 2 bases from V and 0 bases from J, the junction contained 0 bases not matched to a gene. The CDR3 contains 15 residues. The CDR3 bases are TGTGCCAGCAGCTTACAGGGGGCGAACACCGGGGAGCTGTTTTTT. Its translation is CASSLQGANTGELFF.

The CDR3 loop reads CASSQDLTGPGNTIYF. The DNA for the CDR3 is TGTGCCAGCAGCCAAGATCTAACAGGGCCTGGAAACACCATATATTTT. The chain uses TRBV4-2 and TRBJ1-3, with TRBD1 as a possible D gene (6 bases). Trimming pared 0 bases from V and 2 bases from J, leaving 11 bases between. The germline CDR1 and CDR2 sequences are LGHNA and YNFKEQ. The CDR3 extends over 16 amino acids.

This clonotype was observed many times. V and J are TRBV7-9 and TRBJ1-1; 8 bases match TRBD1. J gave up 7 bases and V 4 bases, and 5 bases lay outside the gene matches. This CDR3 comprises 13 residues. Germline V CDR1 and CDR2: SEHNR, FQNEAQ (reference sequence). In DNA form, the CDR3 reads TGTGCCAGCAGCTCACCCGGGACAGGTGAAGCTTTCTTT. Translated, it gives CASSSPGTGEAFF.

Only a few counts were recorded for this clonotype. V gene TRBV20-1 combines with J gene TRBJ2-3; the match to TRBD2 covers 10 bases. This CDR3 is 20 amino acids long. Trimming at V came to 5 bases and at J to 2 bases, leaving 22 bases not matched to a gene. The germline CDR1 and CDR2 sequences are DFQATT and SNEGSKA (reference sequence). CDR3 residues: CSAPLPEGAYSGGPTDTQYF. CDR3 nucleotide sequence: TGCAGTGCTCCCCTGCCAGAGGGGGCATATAGCGGGGGGCCCACAGATACGCAGTATTTT.

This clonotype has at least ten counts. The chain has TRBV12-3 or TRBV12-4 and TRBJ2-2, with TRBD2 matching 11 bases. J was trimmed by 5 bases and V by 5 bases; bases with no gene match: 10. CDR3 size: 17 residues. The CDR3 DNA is TGTGCCAGCAGTCCCCTAGCGGGGGGCCGTAGGACCGGGGAGCTGTTTTTT. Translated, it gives CASSPLAGGRRTGELFF.

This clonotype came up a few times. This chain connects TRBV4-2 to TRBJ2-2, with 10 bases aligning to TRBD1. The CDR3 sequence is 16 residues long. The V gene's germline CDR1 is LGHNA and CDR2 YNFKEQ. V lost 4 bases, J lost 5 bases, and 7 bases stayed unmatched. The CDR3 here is CASSPPDRGRTGELFF. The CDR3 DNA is TGTGCCAGCAGCCCCCCGGACAGGGGGAGAACCGGGGAGCTGTTTTTT.

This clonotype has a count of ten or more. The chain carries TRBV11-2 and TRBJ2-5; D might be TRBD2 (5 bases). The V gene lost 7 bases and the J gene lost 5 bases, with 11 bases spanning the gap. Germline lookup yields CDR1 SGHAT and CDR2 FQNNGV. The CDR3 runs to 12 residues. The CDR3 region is CASTLWRETQYF. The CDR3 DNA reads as TGTGCCAGCACCCTCTGGAGGGAGACCCAGTACTTC.

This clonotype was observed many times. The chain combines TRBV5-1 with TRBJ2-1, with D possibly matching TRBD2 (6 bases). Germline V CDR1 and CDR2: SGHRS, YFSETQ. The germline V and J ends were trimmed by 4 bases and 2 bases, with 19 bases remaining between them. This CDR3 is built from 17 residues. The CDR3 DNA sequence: TGCGCCAGCAGCCAAAGGCCGTCAGGGACTGCCTACAATGAGCAGTTCTTC. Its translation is CASSQRPSGTAYNEQFF.

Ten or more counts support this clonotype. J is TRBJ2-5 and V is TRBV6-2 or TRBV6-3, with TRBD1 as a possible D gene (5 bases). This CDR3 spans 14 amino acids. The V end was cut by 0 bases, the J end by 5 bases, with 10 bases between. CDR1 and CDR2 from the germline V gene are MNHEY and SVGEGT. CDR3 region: CASSYSAGLETQYF. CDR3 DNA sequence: TGTGCCAGCAGTTACTCGGCAGGGCTGGAGACCCAGTACTTC.

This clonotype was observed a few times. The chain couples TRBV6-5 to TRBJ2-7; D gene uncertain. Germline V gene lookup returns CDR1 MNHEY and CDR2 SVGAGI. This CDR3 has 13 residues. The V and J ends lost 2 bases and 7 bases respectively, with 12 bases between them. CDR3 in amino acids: CASSYQTLGEQYF. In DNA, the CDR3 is TGTGCCAGCAGTTACCAGACGTTAGGGGAGCAGTACTTC.

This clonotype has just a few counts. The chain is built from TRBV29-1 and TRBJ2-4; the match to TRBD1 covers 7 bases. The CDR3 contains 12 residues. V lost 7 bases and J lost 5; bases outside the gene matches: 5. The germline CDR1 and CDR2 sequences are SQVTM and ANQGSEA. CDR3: CSAGGHENIQYF. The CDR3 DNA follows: TGCAGCGCAGGGGGTCACGAAAACATTCAGTACTTC.

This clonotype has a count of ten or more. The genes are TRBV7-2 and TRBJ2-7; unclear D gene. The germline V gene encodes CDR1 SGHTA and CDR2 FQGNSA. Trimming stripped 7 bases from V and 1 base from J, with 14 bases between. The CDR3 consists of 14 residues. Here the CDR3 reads CASTEPPISYEQYF. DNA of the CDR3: TGTGCCAGCACCGAACCCCCGATTTCCTACGAGCAGTACTTC.

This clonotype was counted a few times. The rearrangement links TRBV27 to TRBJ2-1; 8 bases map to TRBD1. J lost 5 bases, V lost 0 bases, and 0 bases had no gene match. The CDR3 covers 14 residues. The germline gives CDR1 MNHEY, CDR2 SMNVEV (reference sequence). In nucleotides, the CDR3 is TGTGCCAGCAGTTTATCGACAGGGGACAATGAGCAGTTCTTC. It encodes CASSLSTGDNEQFF.

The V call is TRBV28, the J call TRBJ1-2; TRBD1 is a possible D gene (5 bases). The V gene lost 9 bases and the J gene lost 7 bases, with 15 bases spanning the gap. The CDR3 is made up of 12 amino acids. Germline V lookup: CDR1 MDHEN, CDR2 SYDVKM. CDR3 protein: CASLRGAFGYTF. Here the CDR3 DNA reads TGTGCCAGTTTGAGGGGCGCTTTTGGCTACACCTTC.

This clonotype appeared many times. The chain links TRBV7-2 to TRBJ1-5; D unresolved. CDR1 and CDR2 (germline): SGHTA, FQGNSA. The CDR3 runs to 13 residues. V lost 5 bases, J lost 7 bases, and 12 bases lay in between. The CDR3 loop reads CASSQDVRQPQHF. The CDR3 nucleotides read TGTGCCAGCAGCCAGGACGTCAGGCAGCCCCAGCATTTT.

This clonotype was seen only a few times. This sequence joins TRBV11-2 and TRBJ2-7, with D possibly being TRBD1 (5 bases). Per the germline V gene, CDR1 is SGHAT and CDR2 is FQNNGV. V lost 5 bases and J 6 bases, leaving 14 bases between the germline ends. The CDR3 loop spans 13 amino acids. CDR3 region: CASSRSLGLEQYF. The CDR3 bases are TGTGCCAGCAGCCGGTCCCTGGGGCTCGAGCAGTACTTC.

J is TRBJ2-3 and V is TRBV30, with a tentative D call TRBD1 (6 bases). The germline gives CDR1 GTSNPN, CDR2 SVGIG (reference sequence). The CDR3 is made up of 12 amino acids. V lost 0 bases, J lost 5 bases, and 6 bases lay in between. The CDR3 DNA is TGTGCCTGGAGTGTAGGGGGAGATACGCAGTATTTT. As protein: CAWSVGGDTQYF.

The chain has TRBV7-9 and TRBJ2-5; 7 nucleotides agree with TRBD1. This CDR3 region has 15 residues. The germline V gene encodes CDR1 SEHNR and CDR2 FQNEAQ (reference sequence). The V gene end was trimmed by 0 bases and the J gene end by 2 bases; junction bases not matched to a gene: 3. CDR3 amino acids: CASSLAGTVQETQYF. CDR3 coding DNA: TGTGCCAGCAGCTTAGCCGGGACAGTGCAAGAGACCCAGTACTTC.

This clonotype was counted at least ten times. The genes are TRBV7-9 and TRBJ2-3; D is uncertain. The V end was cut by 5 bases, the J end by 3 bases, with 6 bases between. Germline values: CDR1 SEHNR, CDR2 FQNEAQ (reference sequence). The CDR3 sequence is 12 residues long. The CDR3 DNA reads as TGTGCCAGCAGCCCTGATACAGATACGCAGTATTTT. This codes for CASSPDTDTQYF. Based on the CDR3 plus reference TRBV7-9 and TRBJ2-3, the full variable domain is DTGVSQNPRHKITKRGQNVTFRCDPISEHNRLYWYRQTLGQGPEFLTYFQNEAQLEKSRLLSDRFSAERPKGSFSTLEIQRTEQGDSAMYLCASSPDTDTQYFGPGTRLTVL.

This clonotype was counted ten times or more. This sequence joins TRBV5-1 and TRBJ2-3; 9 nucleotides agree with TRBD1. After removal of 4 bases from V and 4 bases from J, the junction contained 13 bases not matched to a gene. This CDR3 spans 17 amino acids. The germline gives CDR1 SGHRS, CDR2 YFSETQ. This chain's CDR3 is CASSLGQGTPVADTQYF. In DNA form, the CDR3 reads TGCGCCAGCAGCCTCGGACAGGGGACCCCCGTAGCAGATACGCAGTATTTT.

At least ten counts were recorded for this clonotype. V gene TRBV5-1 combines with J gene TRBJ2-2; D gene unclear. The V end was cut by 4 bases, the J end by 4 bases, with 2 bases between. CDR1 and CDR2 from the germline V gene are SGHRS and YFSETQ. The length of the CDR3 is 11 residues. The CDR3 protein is CASSVTGELFF. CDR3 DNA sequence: TGCGCCAGCAGCGTCACCGGGGAGCTGTTTTTT. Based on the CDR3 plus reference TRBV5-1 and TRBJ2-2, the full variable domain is KAGVTQTPRYLIKTRGQQVTLSCSPISGHRSVSWYQQTPGQGLQFLFEYFSETQRNKGNFPGRFSGRQFSNSRSEMNVSTLELGDSALYLCASSVTGELFFGEGSRLTVL.

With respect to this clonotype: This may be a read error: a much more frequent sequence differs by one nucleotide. Written as DNA, the CDR3 is TGTACCAGCTCACGAACGGGGGAGAACACTGAAGCTTTCTTT. Its protein product is CTSSRTGENTEAFF. The rearrangement links TRBV18 to TRBJ1-1; D may be TRBD1 (5 bases). CDR1 KGHSH and CDR2 LQKENI come from the germline V gene. CDR3 length: 14 amino acids.

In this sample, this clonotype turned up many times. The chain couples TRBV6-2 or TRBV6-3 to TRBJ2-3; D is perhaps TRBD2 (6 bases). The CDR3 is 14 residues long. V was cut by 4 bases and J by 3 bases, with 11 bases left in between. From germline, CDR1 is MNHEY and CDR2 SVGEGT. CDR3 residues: CASSSGGRTDTQYF. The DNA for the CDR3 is TGTGCCAGCAGTTCCGGGGGAAGGACAGATACGCAGTATTTT.

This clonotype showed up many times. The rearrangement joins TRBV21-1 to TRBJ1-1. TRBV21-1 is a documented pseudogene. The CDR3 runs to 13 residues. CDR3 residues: CASDKRGDTEAFF. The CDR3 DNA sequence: TGTGCCAGCGACAAACGCGGGGACACTGAAGCTTTCTTT.

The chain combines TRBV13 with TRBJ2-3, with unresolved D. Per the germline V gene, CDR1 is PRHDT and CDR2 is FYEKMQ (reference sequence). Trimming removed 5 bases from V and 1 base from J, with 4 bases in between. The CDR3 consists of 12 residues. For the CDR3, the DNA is TGTGCCAGCAGCACCCGCACAGATACGCAGTATTTT. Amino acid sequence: CASSTRTDTQYF. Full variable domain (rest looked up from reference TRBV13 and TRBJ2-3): AAGVIQSPRHLIKEKRETATLKCYPIPRHDTVYWYQQGPGQDPQFLISFYEKMQSDKGSIPDRFSAQQFSDYHSELNMSSLELGDSALYFCASSTRTDTQYFGPGTRLTVL.

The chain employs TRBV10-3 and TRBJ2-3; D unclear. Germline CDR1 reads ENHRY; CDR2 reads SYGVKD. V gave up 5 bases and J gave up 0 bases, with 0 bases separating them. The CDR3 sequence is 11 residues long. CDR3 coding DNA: TGTGCCATCAGTAGCACAGATACGCAGTATTTT. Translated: CAISSTDTQYF.